What follows is one T cell receptor beta chain and its context. What it binds is unknown. The data stem from a study of Ad26.COV2.S vaccination and SARS-CoV-2 variants. The wider study: As a participant in COV1001, the donor was in the Ad26.COV2.S trial arm. The study, taken as a whole, reports: Responses of T cells in total may have been underestimated by the TCR breadth and depth analyses. Vaccine recipients and placebo recipients showed similar non-spike TCR breadth. People given the vaccine had a wider spike-specific TCR breadth than placebo recipients did.

Germline loops: CDR1 SGHDT, CDR2 YYEEEE. The CDR3 has 14 amino acids. V shed 3 bases and J 7 bases; nucleotides not matched to a gene: 3. Documented treatment: 19 received Ad26.COV2.S at low or high dose, single or two shots; roughly five received placebo; per-sample allocation not given. It was on day 63 after the first vaccine or placebo injection that samples were taken. The table came from immunoSEQ multiplex PCR; TCRdb's copy has only in-frame clones and leaves some out. This sample has about 450,000 clones, with roughly 89% found just once. Sequencing was performed on peripheral blood, taken in a trial of Ad26.COV2.S vaccine versus placebo. The J gene is TRBJ1-6, the V gene TRBV5-6; 8 nucleotides align to TRBD1. The TCR sequence derives from a person between 18 and 65 years old who received the Ad26.COV2.S COVID-19 vaccine or a placebo. The CDR3 bases are TGTGCCAGCAGCTCGGGACAGGAAAATTCACCCCTCCACTTT. Residues: CASSSGQENSPLHF.